This section outlines one T cell receptor beta chain sequence together with its context. The antigen remains undetermined. Germline trimming cut 4 bases from V and 4 bases from J; bases unmatched to any gene: 9. Germline V CDR1 and CDR2: SGDLS, YYNGEE. This CDR3 is 15 amino acids long. This entry comes from a study of siplizumab effects on memory and regulatory T cells. Study-wide findings and caveats: Major contributors to the alloresponse seemed to be naive T cells, which also appeared more diverse than memory cells. Sequences below about 10^-5 frequency were poorly captured. As a result, only a minor fraction of alloreactive clones mapped to unstimulated subsets. Mappable alloreactive CD4+ clones came from Treg cells about 69% of the time on average with siplizumab, against 25% to 30% in controls.

Each sample contributed 85,000 to 100,000 TCR templates to the assay. Produced via immunoSEQ multiplex PCR; TCRdb's table is partial and in-frame only. Among tens of thousands of clones listed, about 87% were seen once. The chain recombines TRBV9 with TRBJ2-3, with TRBD1 identical over 7 bases. The sequencing input was Tregs sorted from blood. The sequence derives from a human donor in good health. CDR3 region: CASSLRDSFPDTQYF. CDR3 DNA: TGTGCCAGCAGCCTTAGGGACAGTTTCCCAGATACGCAGTATTTT.